This TCR beta chain was recorded in a study of cytomegalovirus exposure and HLA in healthy donors. The PCR was carried out with 60 Vbeta primers and 13 Jbeta primers. Produced via immunoSEQ multiplex PCR; TCRdb's table is partial and in-frame only. Of 200,000 to 250,000 clones in the sample, roughly 75% are singletons; the top ten hold under 2%. CDR3 size: 16 residues. V lost 4 bases and J lost 3, with 17 bases in between. Germline V lookup: CDR1 SGHDT, CDR2 YYEEEE. This clone turned up a few times. Here the CDR3 omits its conserved ending phenylalanine or tryptophan, so a read error is the likely source.

The rearrangement uses TRBV5-6 and TRBJ1-3; the D is unclear. This clonotype originated in a woman in her 30s in good health and CMV-seronegative. The sequenced sample was PBMCs. Written as DNA, the CDR3 is TGTGCCAGCAGCCCCACCCAGGCAGTAGGTGGAAACACCATATATTTG. Protein: CASSPTQAVGGNTIYL.